This section outlines one T cell receptor (beta chain) sequence together with its context. Antigen: not known. Data came from immunoSEQ multiplex PCR; TCRdb stores just in-frame clones and leaves some out. The sample lists about 150,000 clones, around 90% seen once, with around 3% in the top ten. Looked up from germline, CDR1 is SGDLS and CDR2 is YYNGEE. The germline V and J ends were trimmed by 0 bases and 4 bases, with 13 bases remaining between them. This CDR3 contains 15 residues. These data originate in a study of T cell responses to AZD1222 COVID-19 vaccine. Whole-study findings and limits: Samples come after the peak T cell response, not at day 14. Only six individuals given AZD1222 were seropositive at baseline. White British donors predominated, females outnumbered males, and clonal diversity was possibly underestimated.

The sequence was collected from an adult in good health. The input for sequencing was peripheral blood, taken on day 0 of AZD1222 vaccination. The chain joins TRBV9 to TRBJ1-2; D possibly corresponds to TRBD1 (5 bases). CDR3 nucleotide sequence: TGTGCCAGCAGCGTAGGCCAGGGTCTGACCTATGGCTACACCTTC. This codes for CASSVGQGLTYGYTF.